The 24 T cell receptor beta chains below all came from one sample that was sequenced in a study of regulatory T cells in long-lasting Graves disease. Time point here: newly diagnosed GD, antithyroid drugs for less than 3 months. After RNA was extracted from PBMCs, the TCR library was made from it. CDR3-region Arm-PCR and iRepertoire HTBI primers produced the TCR beta libraries. TCRdb processed the multiplex PCR reads anew with MiXCR; each CDR3 protein has one entry. This sample has a few hundred thousand distinct CDR3 sequences, with approximately 20% found just once. This sample also belongs to another study, concerning T cells in Graves' hyperthyroidism and ophthalmopathy.

This specimen consisted of peripheral blood mononuclear cells (PBMCs), obtained at new diagnosis, from a patient treated with antithyroid drugs. These receptors all stem from a woman aged 25 to 39 with Graves disease.

This clonotype was found a few times. A much larger clonotype is one base distant, so this may be a read error. Lacking the conserved final phenylalanine or tryptophan, this CDR3 likely reflects a read error. The chain couples TRBV20-1 to TRBJ1-1; D is unclear. Germline V gene sequence: CDR1 DFQATT, CDR2 SNEGSKA (reference sequence). The CDR3 is made up of 10 amino acids. With 3 bases removed from V and 1 base from J, the gap between germline ends came to 0 bases. The CDR3 DNA follows: TGCAGTGCTAGGAACACTGAAGCTTTCTTA. Encoded protein: CSARNTEAFL.

Turning to this clonotype: A much bigger clone sits one base away, suggesting this may be a read error. The chain links TRBV6-1 to TRBJ1-5, with 8 bases identical to TRBD1. The J segment lost 2 bases and the V segment lost 8 bases, leaving 11 bases of the junction unmatched. This CDR3 has 16 amino acids. Germline V gene sequence: CDR1 MNHNS, CDR2 SASEGT. The CDR3 coding sequence is TGTGCCAGCGCACCCGGACAGGGTTCTCGCAATCAGCCCCAGCATTTT. It is translated as CASAPGQGSRNQPQHF.

The J gene is TRBJ2-1, the V gene TRBV19; D not resolved. CDR1 LNHDA and CDR2 SQIVND come from the germline V gene (reference sequence). With 2 bases removed from V and 9 bases from J, the gap between germline ends came to 11 bases. This CDR3 contains 13 residues. The CDR3 bases are TGTGCCAGTAGTATAATGAGTGGGCGTGAGCAGTTCTTC. As protein: CASSIMSGREQFF.

This clonotype was seen many times. J is TRBJ2-3 and V is TRBV10-1; 10 bases are a match to TRBD2. The CDR3 is 15 amino acids. V lost 2 bases, J lost 5 bases, and 4 bases stayed unmatched. Germline lookup yields CDR1 WNHNN and CDR2 SYGVQD (reference sequence). The DNA of the CDR3 is TGCGCCAGCAGTGAGGAGCGGGGGGGCAGAGATACGCAGTATTTT. Translation: CASSEERGGRDTQYF.

This sequence joins TRBV28 and TRBJ1-2, with a tentative D call TRBD1 (6 bases). V lost 10 bases, J lost 2 bases, and 11 bases lay in between. CDR1 and CDR2 from the germline V gene are MDHEN and SYDVKM. This CDR3 has 12 residues. CDR3 sequence reads: CATTDRNYGYTF. The CDR3 region has the DNA TGTGCCACCACAGACAGGAACTATGGCTACACCTTC.

In regard to this clonotype: The conserved phenylalanine or tryptophan is not found at the CDR3 terminus, so this likely reflects a read error. This sequence joins TRBV18 and TRBJ2-7, with 7 bases aligning to TRBD2. The CDR3 consists of 13 residues. Germline CDR1 reads KGHSH; CDR2 reads LQKENI. With 5 bases clipped from V and 3 bases from J, the junction kept 4 bases outside the gene matches. The CDR3 here is CASSGGGVYEQYL. CDR3 DNA: TGTGCCAGCTCAGGGGGGGGAGTCTACGAGCAGTACCTC.

This clonotype was seen repeatedly, ten times or more. This sequence joins TRBV6-1 and TRBJ2-2; 10 nucleotides agree with TRBD1. CDR1 and CDR2 (germline): MNHNS, SASEGT. This CDR3 is 17 amino acids long. The V and J ends lost 8 bases and 7 bases, in that order; junction bases with no gene match: 16. The CDR3 spells CASGIVGTGDVLGELFF. CDR3 nucleotides: TGTGCCAGCGGCATAGTGGGGACAGGGGACGTCCTCGGGGAGCTGTTTTTT.

The chain couples TRBV28 to TRBJ1-2, with D possibly TRBD1 on 5 matching bases. The CDR3 runs 15 residues. CDR1 and CDR2 from the germline V gene are MDHEN and SYDVKM. V lost 3 bases and J 3 bases, leaving 14 bases between the germline ends. CDR3 DNA sequence: TGTGCCAGCAGTTTGGAGGCAGGGCCCTACTATGGCTACACCTTC. Amino acid sequence: CASSLEAGPYYGYTF.

This clonotype has ten or more counts. The V gene is TRBV4-1, the J gene TRBJ2-7; 9 bases map to TRBD1. Germline values: CDR1 MGHRA, CDR2 YSYEKL. The CDR3 has 14 amino acids. V trimming: 5 bases; J trimming: 7 bases; junction bases outside the gene matches: 9. This CDR3 is CASSYGQGRWEQYF. CDR3 bases: TGCGCCAGCAGCTATGGACAGGGGCGGTGGGAGCAGTACTTC.

This clonotype was detected many times. The rearrangement uses TRBV12-3 or TRBV12-4 and TRBJ2-2; D tentatively reads TRBD1 or TRBD2 (5 bases each). The V end lost 9 bases, the J end lost 4 bases, and 21 bases lay between the germline ends. The length of the CDR3 is 16 residues. CDR3 in DNA: TGTGCCAGTCTTGCGCGACAGCCCGGGACCACCGGGGAGCTGTTTTTT. Its protein is CASLARQPGTTGELFF.

This clonotype was counted ten times or more. The V call is TRBV14, the J call TRBJ2-1; 13 positions match TRBD2. The trim removed 4 bases at V and 7 bases at J, leaving 7 bases unmatched. Looked up from germline, CDR1 is SGHDN and CDR2 is FVKESK. This CDR3 comprises 16 residues. As DNA, the CDR3 is TGTGCCAGCAGCCCCCTAGGACTAGCGGGAGTTAATGAGCAGTTCTTC. Translating it yields CASSPLGLAGVNEQFF.

This clonotype occurred many times. The junction does not match germline at one end; this may be a read error. The J gene is TRBJ1-2, the V gene TRBV5-5; D is possibly TRBD1 (5 bases). Germline CDR1 SGHKS, CDR2 YYEKEE (reference sequence). CDR3 length: 16 residues. CDR3 DNA sequence: TGCGCCAGCAGCTTGCGCAGTGTCGGGGACGGGACTGGCTACACCTTC. This encodes CASSLRSVGDGTGYTF.

For this clonotype: It differs at one base from a far larger clone, so likely a read error. This chain uses TRBV7-3 with TRBJ2-1; 14 nucleotides agree with TRBD2. Germline CDR1 is SGHTA and CDR2 is FQGTGA. This CDR3 has 18 amino acids. J gave up 1 base and V 3 bases, and 5 bases lay outside the gene matches. The chain's CDR3 is CASSFRTSGGISYNEQFF. In nucleotides, the CDR3 is TGTGCCAGCAGCTTCAGGACTAGCGGGGGGATTTCCTACAATGAGCAGTTCTTC.

This clonotype showed up many times. The CDR3 DNA follows: TGTGCCAGCAGCCCTTACCAGGGACAGACAGCAGGGGCCAACGTCCTGACTTTC. Protein sequence: CASSPYQGQTAGANVLTF. J is TRBJ2-6 and V is TRBV9; 7 bases line up with TRBD1. CDR1 is SGDLS and CDR2 is YYNGEE in the germline V gene. The CDR3 totals 18 residues. J gave up 4 bases and V 4 bases, and 14 bases lay outside the gene matches. Variable domain in full (rest from reference TRBV9 and TRBJ2-6): DSGVTQTPKHLITATGQRVTLRCSPRSGDLSVYWYQQSLDQGLQFLIQYYNGEERAKGNILERFSAQQFPDLHSELNLSSLELGDSALYFCASSPYQGQTAGANVLTFGAGSRLTVL.

With regard to this clonotype: It is unclear where the CDR3 begins or ends on the DNA, so no DNA is shown, and the CDR3 is as TCRdb lists it. The chain has TRBV5-1 and TRBJ2-3; the DNA was not compared with TRBD2, the D call given in the table. Germline V gene lookup returns CDR1 SGHRS and CDR2 YFSETQ. 22 amino acids form the CDR3, both terminal residues included. The CDR3 here is CASSFYICSAYSGGGGTDTQYF.

At least ten counts were recorded for this clonotype. This chain uses TRBV12-5 with TRBJ2-1, with TRBD1 identical over 8 bases. The CDR3 has 16 amino acids. The V segment lost 5 bases and the J segment 5 bases; nucleotides outside the gene matches: 11. Germline V lookup: CDR1 LGHNT, CDR2 FRNRAP. The CDR3 nucleotides are TGTGCTAGTGGTCCTCGCCAGACAGGGGAAAACAATGAGCAGTTCTTC. This gives the protein CASGPRQTGENNEQFF.

This chain joins TRBV19 and TRBJ2-3; D possibly uses TRBD1 or TRBD2 (5 bases each). The V gene's germline CDR1 is LNHDA and CDR2 SQIVND (reference sequence). The V end lost 4 bases, the J end lost 5 bases, and 16 bases lay between the germline ends. The CDR3 contains 15 residues. CDR3 protein: CASSNWDEGKDTQYF. CDR3 nucleotides: TGTGCCAGTAGTAACTGGGACGAAGGGAAAGATACGCAGTATTTT.

This clonotype was recorded many times. The chain recombines TRBV12-3 or TRBV12-4 with TRBJ2-7; possible D gene TRBD1, 6 bases. There are 14 residues in the CDR3. V was shortened by 7 bases and J by 1 base, with 14 bases between the two germline ends. Written as DNA, the CDR3 is TGTGCCAGCACTAAAGCCGGGACATCCTACGAGCAGTACTTC. This translates into CASTKAGTSYEQYF.

This clonotype was seen a few times. The rearrangement joins TRBV20-1 to TRBJ1-2; 9 positions agree with TRBD1. The CDR3 loop spans 14 amino acids. Trimming took 0 bases from V and 7 from J; bases not matched to a gene: 6. The V gene's germline CDR1 is DFQATT and CDR2 SNEGSKA (reference sequence). In DNA form, the CDR3 reads TGCAGTGCTAGAGATTACAGGGGGCATATTGGCTACACCTTC. It yields the protein CSARDYRGHIGYTF.

Details on this clonotype: Likely a read error: the CDR3 ends without its conserved phenylalanine or tryptophan. The V gene is TRBV6-2 or TRBV6-3, the J gene TRBJ1-6; 9 bases line up with TRBD1. J gave up 7 bases and V 6 bases, and 4 bases lay outside the gene matches. The CDR3 contains 14 residues. Germline CDR1 is MNHEY and CDR2 is SVGEGT. CDR3: CASRGTGLNSPLHL. Written as DNA, the CDR3 is TGTGCCAGCAGGGGGACAGGGCTAAATTCACCCCTCCACCTT.

About this clonotype itself: Since a much larger clone is just one base distant, this may be a read error. V gene TRBV20-1 combines with J gene TRBJ2-5, with D unresolved. CDR1 is DFQATT, CDR2 SNEGSKA, per germline (reference sequence). This CDR3 is built from 12 residues. The ends were cut back, 6 bases at V and 5 bases at J, with 13 bases in the middle. The CDR3 spells CSAPGYTETQYF. The CDR3 coding sequence is TGCAGTGCGCCCGGATATACGGAGACCCAGTACTTC.

This clonotype came up many times. The genes are TRBV6-5 and TRBJ1-1; D may be TRBD1 (6 bases). This CDR3 has 14 residues. Germline V gives CDR1 MNHEY, CDR2 SVGAGI. V was cut by 2 bases and J by 4 bases, with 11 bases left in between. The CDR3 loop is CASSYAGQSTEAFF. The CDR3 bases are TGTGCCAGCAGTTACGCCGGACAGAGCACTGAAGCTTTCTTT.

This clonotype was counted ten times or more. The chain recombines TRBV10-3 with TRBJ1-2; D is unclear. Germline V CDR1 and CDR2: ENHRY, SYGVKD. CDR3 length equals 15 residues. Trimming removed 2 bases from V and 4 bases from J, with 14 bases in between. CDR3 DNA sequence: TGTGCCATCAGTGAGGCGTCAGGAACGAGCTATGGCTACACCTTC. It codes for CAISEASGTSYGYTF.

This clonotype came up many times. This sequence joins TRBV15 and TRBJ2-7; D may be TRBD1 or TRBD2 (5 bases each). This CDR3 spans 17 amino acids. Between the trimmed V and J ends, which lost 0 bases and 0 bases, there was a span of 15 bases. Germline assignment: CDR1 LNHNV and CDR2 YYDKDF (reference sequence). CDR3: CATSRDFGTASSYEQYF. Written as DNA, the CDR3 is TGTGCCACCAGCAGAGACTTTGGGACCGCTAGCTCCTACGAGCAGTACTTC.